The 22 T cell receptor beta chains below come from one sample, sequenced in a study of T-cell reconstitution after alpha-beta-depleted transplantation in children. This sample's TCRbeta library carried unique molecular identifier barcodes. TCRdb reprocessed the PCR reads with MiXCR, giving one entry per CDR3 protein. The data show under 85,000 distinct CDR3 sequences, with about a sixth seen just once and approximately 55% held by the top ten. This specimen consisted of PBMCs, mostly from graft donor cells, obtained 360 days after TCRalphabeta/CD19-depleted stem cell transplant. Receptors originate from a male patient aged 2 to 10 who had a stem cell transplant for acute lymphoblastic leukemia, so the T cells may come from the graft donor.

In this sample, this clonotype turned up a few times. The chain has TRBV18 and TRBJ2-5; no reliable D call. Deletions cut 3 bases from V and 0 bases from J, with 8 bases between. CDR3 size: 14 residues. Looked up from germline, CDR1 is KGHSH and CDR2 is LQKENI. The CDR3 sequence: CASSPSAHQETQYF. CDR3 coding DNA: TGTGCCAGCTCACCCTCAGCCCACCAAGAGACCCAGTACTTC.

This clonotype was counted at least ten times. V gene TRBV5-1 combines with J gene TRBJ2-7; D might be TRBD1 (6 bases). Germline V gene data show CDR1 as SGHRS and CDR2 as YFSETQ. There are 14 residues in the CDR3. Trimming shortened V by 2 bases and J by 6 bases, and 15 bases separated the two germline ends. The CDR3 region is CASSFLPQGCEQYF. The CDR3 DNA follows: TGCGCCAGCAGCTTTTTACCCCAGGGGTGCGAGCAGTACTTC.

The chain links TRBV11-2 to TRBJ2-1, with 8 bases fitting TRBD2. Germline assignment: CDR1 SGHAT and CDR2 FQNNGV. The CDR3 loop spans 15 amino acids. With V trimmed by 4 bases and J by 1 base, 3 bases remained unmatched. The chain's CDR3 is CASSSRLASYNEQFF. In DNA, the CDR3 is TGTGCCAGCAGCTCCCGACTAGCGTCCTACAATGAGCAGTTCTTC.

At least ten counts were recorded for this clonotype. The genes are TRBV7-9 and TRBJ1-1; D remains ambiguous. The germline V gene has CDR1 SEHNR and CDR2 FQNEAQ (reference sequence). This CDR3 contains 16 residues. V was clipped by 3 bases and J by 0 bases, with 14 bases between them. The CDR3 loop is CASSFYPRQVNTEAFF. CDR3 in DNA: TGTGCCAGCAGCTTTTATCCCAGGCAGGTGAACACTGAAGCTTTCTTT.

This clonotype showed up just a few times. This chain uses TRBV25-1 with TRBJ2-5, with D perhaps TRBD1 (7 bases). Trimming shortened V by 1 base and J by 5 bases, and 11 bases separated the two germline ends. Germline CDR1 and CDR2: MGHDK and SYGVNS. The CDR3 covers 14 residues. The CDR3 nucleotides read TGTGCCAGCAGTGAATGGGGGGACAGCGAGACCCAGTACTTC. It translates to CASSEWGDSETQYF.

This clonotype was observed a few times. The V call is TRBV7-9, the J call TRBJ1-3; D might be TRBD1 (6 bases). CDR1 is SEHNR, CDR2 FQNEAQ, per germline (reference sequence). The CDR3 spans 14 residues. Trimming left V 6 bases short and J 0 bases short, with 9 bases between. Written as DNA, the CDR3 is TGTGCCAGCAGATGGGACAACTCTGGAAACACCATATATTTT. Residues: CASRWDNSGNTIYF.

This rearrangement joins TRBV21-1 to TRBJ2-1; the DNA was not used to check the table's D call, TRBD1. TRBV21-1 is a pseudogene locus. CDR3 length equals 14 residues. The CDR3 DNA is TGTGCCAGCAGCGTAGCGGGAGGACAGAATGAGCAGTTCTTC. Amino acids: CASSVAGGQNEQFF.

There are a few counts of this clonotype. The gene calls are TRBV29-1 and TRBJ2-1; TRBD2 might be the D (5 bases). The CDR3 runs to 14 residues. The V end was cut by 4 bases, the J end by 4 bases, with 14 bases between. CDR1 is SQVTM, CDR2 ANQGSEA, per germline. The CDR3 sequence: CSVVTWGAYNEQFF. The CDR3 nucleotides are TGCAGCGTTGTTACGTGGGGAGCGTACAATGAGCAGTTCTTC.

The chain is built from TRBV6-5 and TRBJ2-5, with 8 bases aligning to TRBD2. V was clipped by 0 bases and J by 0 bases; unmatched bases: 9. CDR1 and CDR2 (germline): MNHEY, SVGAGI. There are 18 residues in the CDR3. As DNA, the CDR3 is TGTGCCAGCAGTTACTCGATCTGGAGTAGCGGGAACCAAGAGACCCAGTACTTC. It is translated as CASSYSIWSSGNQETQYF.

The CDR3 here is CASSEGGNNQPQHF. The DNA for the CDR3 is TGTGCCAGCAGTGAAGGGGGTAATAATCAGCCCCAGCATTTT. This chain joins TRBV25-1 and TRBJ1-5; D possibly corresponds to TRBD1 (5 bases). The V end lost 2 bases, the J end lost 4 bases, and 9 bases lay between the germline ends. The germline CDR1 and CDR2 sequences are MGHDK and SYGVNS. The CDR3 sequence is 14 residues long.

This clonotype was seen more than once but under ten times. This sequence joins TRBV18 and TRBJ2-7; 11 nucleotides match TRBD1. CDR1 is KGHSH and CDR2 is LQKENI in the germline V gene. V shed 3 bases and J 4 bases; nucleotides not matched to a gene: 5. This CDR3 is 15 amino acids long. In DNA, the CDR3 is TGTGCCAGCTCACCCTTGGACAGGGGGCAATACGAGCAGTACTTC. Residues: CASSPLDRGQYEQYF. The complete variable domain, with remaining parts taken from reference TRBV18 and TRBJ2-7, reads NAGVMQNPRHLVRRRGQEARLRCSPMKGHSHVYWYRQLPEEGLKFMVYLQKENIIDESGMPKERFSAEFPKEGPSILRIQQVVRGDSAAYFCASSPLDRGQYEQYFGPGTRLTVT.

This clonotype has more than one count but fewer than ten. The chain recombines TRBV29-1 with TRBJ2-7; D is perhaps TRBD1 or TRBD2 (5 bases each). CDR3 length equals 13 residues. Trimming took off 5 bases at V and 4 bases at J, with 15 bases between the two ends. Per germline, CDR1 SQVTM and CDR2 ANQGSEA. CDR3 protein: CSVRRTPGYEQYF. For the CDR3, the DNA is TGCAGCGTTCGGAGGACACCTGGGTACGAGCAGTACTTC.

Turning to this clonotype: Given the absence of the conserved phenylalanine or tryptophan at the CDR3 end, a read error is likely. The DNA is left out, because the CDR3 cannot be placed on it with certainty; the CDR3 is given as TCRdb lists it. The V call is TRBV12-3 or TRBV12-4, the J call TRBJ1-2; TRBD1 is the table's D call, not checked against the DNA. The CDR3 is made up of 11 amino acids, end residues included. The CDR3 loop reads CASSPGQGVQG.

The chain is built from TRBV5-6 and TRBJ2-4, with 7 bases aligning to TRBD2. Germline CDR1 SGHDT, CDR2 YYEEEE. J lost 10 bases, V lost 1 base, and 14 bases had no gene match. The CDR3 is 16 residues long. The CDR3 DNA reads as TGTGCCAGCAGCTTGTCGGGCGACGGGAGGCCTTTTATTCAGTACTTC. Translated: CASSLSGDGRPFIQYF. Complete variable domain (other parts from reference TRBV5-6 and TRBJ2-4): DAGVTQSPTHLIKTRGQQVTLRCSPKSGHDTVSWYQQALGQGPQFIFQYYEEEERQRGNFPDRFSGHQFPNYSSELNVNALLLGDSALYLCASSLSGDGRPFIQYFGAGTRLSVL.

The genes are TRBV24-1 and TRBJ2-2; unclear D gene. CDR1 and CDR2 from the germline V gene are KGHDR and SFDVKD. Trimming stripped 4 bases from V and 5 bases from J, with 10 bases between. This CDR3 comprises 14 residues. In DNA, the CDR3 is TGTGCCACCAGTGACCCCCAATGGACCGGGGAGCTGTTTTTT. This encodes CATSDPQWTGELFF.

The chain is built from TRBV6-1 and TRBJ2-2, with D hard to call. Germline assignment: CDR1 MNHNS and CDR2 SASEGT. The CDR3 extends over 14 amino acids. V lost 5 bases, J lost 1 base, and 8 bases lay in between. CDR3: CASSQTVNTGELFF. Here the CDR3 DNA reads TGTGCCAGCAGTCAGACTGTGAACACCGGGGAGCTGTTTTTT.

This clonotype was observed a handful of times. This chain connects TRBV6-1 to TRBJ1-2; TRBD1 might be the D (6 bases). V lost 6 bases and J lost 1, with 15 bases in between. Looked up from germline, CDR1 is MNHNS and CDR2 is SASEGT. The CDR3 loop spans 15 amino acids. The CDR3 reads CASRSTGGHNYGYTF. CDR3 nucleotide sequence: TGTGCCAGCAGATCGACGGGGGGGCATAACTATGGCTACACCTTC.

The CDR3 loop reads CASSYSGSGIYEQYF. The CDR3 nucleotides are TGTGCCAGCAGTTACTCGGGTAGCGGGATCTACGAGCAGTACTTC. The V gene is TRBV6-5, the J gene TRBJ2-7; the match to TRBD2 covers 8 bases. The V gene's germline CDR1 is MNHEY and CDR2 SVGAGI. The CDR3 contains 15 residues. With 0 bases clipped from V and 3 bases from J, the junction kept 4 bases outside the gene matches.

This clonotype was seen a few times. The chain's CDR3 is CASSKGEASSYNEQFF. Here the CDR3 DNA reads TGTGCCAGCAGCAAAGGCGAGGCCAGCTCCTACAATGAGCAGTTCTTC. J is TRBJ2-1 and V is TRBV21-1. TRBV21-1 is a pseudogene segment. The length of the CDR3 is 16 residues.

The chain couples TRBV5-1 to TRBJ2-2; D unclear. Per the germline V gene, CDR1 is SGHRS and CDR2 is YFSETQ. Trimming removed 6 bases at V and 3 bases at J, with 9 bases between. CDR3 length: 13 amino acids. CDR3 nucleotide sequence: TGCGCCAGCAACCCGCTGGACACCGGGGAGCTGTTTTTT. It yields the protein CASNPLDTGELFF.

In its sample, this clonotype was seen a few times. This sequence joins TRBV21-1 and TRBJ1-1. TRBV21-1 is a pseudogene segment. This CDR3 has 15 amino acids. The CDR3 sequence: CASSKEQASNTEAFF. Written as DNA, the CDR3 is TGTGCCAGCAGCAAAGAGCAGGCTTCGAACACTGAAGCTTTCTTT.

This clonotype occurred a few times. This chain joins TRBV14 and TRBJ2-7; 10 bases agree with TRBD2. This CDR3 spans 17 amino acids. The trim removed 2 bases at V and 2 bases at J, leaving 9 bases unmatched. CDR1 is SGHDN and CDR2 is FVKESK in the germline V gene. The CDR3: CASSQRRSGRLPYEQYF. Written as DNA, the CDR3 is TGTGCCAGCAGCCAACGGCGTAGCGGGAGGCTTCCCTACGAGCAGTACTTC. Drawing the rest from reference TRBV14 and TRBJ2-7, the complete variable domain is EAGVTQFPSHSVIEKGQTVTLRCDPISGHDNLYWYRRVMGKEIKFLLHFVKESKQDESGMPNNRFLAERTGGTYSTLKVQPAELEDSGVYFCASSQRRSGRLPYEQYFGPGTRLTVT.